This entry is about one TCR beta chain. Antigen: not known. Trimming removed 5 bases at V and 4 bases at J, with 8 bases between. The CDR3 has 12 amino acids. The library gave individual cDNA molecules unique molecular identifiers. Each CDR3 protein is one row after TCRdb ran MiXCR on the RACE reads. The sample contains 85,000 to 100,000 distinct CDR3 sequences, around 12% of which appear only once. The data belong to a study of human T cells and chemical hapten exposure. Study-wide results and caveats: TCRs at a frequency above 1 in 1000 stayed unchanged with DPC sensitization. PT1 expanded TCR numbers tracked positively with patch test score.

Time point specified: patch test 1, 2 weeks after DPC sensitization. Treatment of the sample: therapeutic diphenylcyclopropenone sensitization with weekly scalp DPC. The V and J genes are TRBV12-3 or TRBV12-4 and TRBJ2-5, with D possibly matching TRBD2 (5 bases). The sequenced sample was whole blood, obtained in connection with sensitization to the hapten diphenylcyclopropenone (DPC). The receptor comes from a woman aged 40 to 50 with alopecia areata. Some clones in this sample may be carry-over from other donors' samples. CDR3 loop: CASSLRGETQYF. CDR3 nucleotide sequence: TGTGCCAGCAGTCTACGGGGAGAGACCCAGTACTTC.